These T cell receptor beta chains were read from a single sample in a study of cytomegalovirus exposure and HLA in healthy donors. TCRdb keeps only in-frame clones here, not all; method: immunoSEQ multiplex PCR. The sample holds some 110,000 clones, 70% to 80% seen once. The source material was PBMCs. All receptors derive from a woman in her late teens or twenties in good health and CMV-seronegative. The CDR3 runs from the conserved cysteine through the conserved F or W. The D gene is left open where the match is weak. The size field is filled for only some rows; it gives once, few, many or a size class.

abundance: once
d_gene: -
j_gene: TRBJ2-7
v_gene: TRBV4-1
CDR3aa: CASSPPGVTYEQYF
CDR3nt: TGCGCCAGCAGCCCCCCGGGTGTCACCTACGAGCAGTACTTC

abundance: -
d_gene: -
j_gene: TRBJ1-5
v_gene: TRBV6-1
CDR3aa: CASNRDFNQPQHF
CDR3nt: TGTGCCAGTAACAGGGATTTCAATCAGCCCCAGCATTTT

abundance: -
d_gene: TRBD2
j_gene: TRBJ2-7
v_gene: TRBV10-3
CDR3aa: CAISEGRTSSYEQYF
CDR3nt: TGTGCCATCAGTGAGGGCAGGACTAGCTCCTACGAGCAGTACTTC

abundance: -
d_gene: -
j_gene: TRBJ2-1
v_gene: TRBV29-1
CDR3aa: CSAALSNEQFF
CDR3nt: TGCAGCGCTGCTCTTAGTAATGAGCAGTTCTTC

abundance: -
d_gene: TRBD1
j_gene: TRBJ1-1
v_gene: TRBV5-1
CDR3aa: CASSRDRPSNTEAFF
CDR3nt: TGCGCCAGCAGCAGGGACAGGCCCTCGAACACTGAAGCTTTCTTT

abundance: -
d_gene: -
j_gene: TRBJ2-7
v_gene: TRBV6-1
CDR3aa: CASSEQQAYEQYF
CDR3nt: TGTGCCAGCAGTGAGCAACAGGCTTACGAGCAGTACTTC

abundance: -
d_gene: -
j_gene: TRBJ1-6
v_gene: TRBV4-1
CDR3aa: CASSQAGGGSPLHF
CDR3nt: TGCGCCAGCAGCCAGGCAGGTGGTGGCTCACCCCTCCACTTT

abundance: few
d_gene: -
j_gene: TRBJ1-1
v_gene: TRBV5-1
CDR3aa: CASSLPGTEAFF
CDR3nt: TGCGCCAGCAGCTTGCCAGGGACTGAAGCTTTCTTT

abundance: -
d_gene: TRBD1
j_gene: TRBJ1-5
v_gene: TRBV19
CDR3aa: CASSLWTGGGNQPQHF
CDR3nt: TGTGCCAGTAGTCTCTGGACAGGGGGCGGCAATCAGCCCCAGCATTTT

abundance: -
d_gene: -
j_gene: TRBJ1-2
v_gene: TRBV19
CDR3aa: CASSIAQEGYTF
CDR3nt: TGTGCCAGTAGTATCGCACAGGAGGGCTACACCTTC

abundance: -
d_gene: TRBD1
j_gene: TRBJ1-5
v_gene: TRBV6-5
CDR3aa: CASRNRGSNQPQHF
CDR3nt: TGTGCCAGCAGGAACAGGGGAAGCAATCAGCCCCAGCATTTT

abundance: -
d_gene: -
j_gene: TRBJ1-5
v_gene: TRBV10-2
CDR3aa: CASSAGNSNQPQHF
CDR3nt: TGCGCCAGCAGTGCAGGTAATAGCAATCAGCCCCAGCATTTT

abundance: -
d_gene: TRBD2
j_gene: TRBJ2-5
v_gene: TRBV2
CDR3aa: CASSEPGTRRETQYF
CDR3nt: TGTGCCAGCAGTGAACCAGGGACTAGAAGAGAGACCCAGTACTTC

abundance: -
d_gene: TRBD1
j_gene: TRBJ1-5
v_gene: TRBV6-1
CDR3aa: CASSLEDRGNQPQHF
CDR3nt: TGTGCCAGCAGCCTCGAAGACAGGGGGAATCAGCCCCAGCATTTT

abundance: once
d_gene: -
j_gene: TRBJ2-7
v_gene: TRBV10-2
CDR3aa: CASSESRQSYEQYF
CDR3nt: TGCGCCAGCAGTGAGTCTAGACAGTCCTACGAGCAGTACTTC

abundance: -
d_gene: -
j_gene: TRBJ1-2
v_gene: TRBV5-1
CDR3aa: CASSLAPGLNYGYTF
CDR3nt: TGCGCCAGCAGCTTGGCCCCGGGACTAAACTATGGCTACACCTTC

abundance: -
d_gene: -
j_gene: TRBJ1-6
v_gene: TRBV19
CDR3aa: CASSAGLHNSPLHF
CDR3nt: TGTGCCAGTAGCGCGGGCCTTCATAATTCACCCCTCCACTTT

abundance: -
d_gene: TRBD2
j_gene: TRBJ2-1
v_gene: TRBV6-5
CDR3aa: CASSTSGGSNEQFF
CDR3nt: TGTGCCAGCAGTACTAGCGGGGGCTCCAATGAGCAGTTCTTC

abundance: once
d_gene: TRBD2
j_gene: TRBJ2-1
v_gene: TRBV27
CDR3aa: CASSLTLAGGNEQFF
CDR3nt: TGTGCCAGCAGTTTAACCCTAGCGGGGGGCAATGAGCAGTTCTTC

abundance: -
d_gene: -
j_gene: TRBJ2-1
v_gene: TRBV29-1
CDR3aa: CSGRNYNEQFF
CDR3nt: TGCAGCGGGAGAAACTACAATGAGCAGTTCTTC

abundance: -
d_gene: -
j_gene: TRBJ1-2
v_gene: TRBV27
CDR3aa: CASSLGGGGTYGYTF
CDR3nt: TGTGCCAGCAGTTTAGGGGGAGGGGGAACGTATGGCTACACCTTC

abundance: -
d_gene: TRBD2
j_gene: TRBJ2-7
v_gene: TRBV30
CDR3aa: CAWRGRGGRGAYEQYF
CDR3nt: TGTGCCTGGAGAGGCCGGGGGGGTAGGGGAGCCTACGAGCAGTACTTC

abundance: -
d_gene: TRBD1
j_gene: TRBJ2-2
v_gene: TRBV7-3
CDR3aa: CASSLDRASVELFF
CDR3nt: TGTGCCAGCAGCCTCGACAGGGCTTCGGTGGAGCTGTTTTTT

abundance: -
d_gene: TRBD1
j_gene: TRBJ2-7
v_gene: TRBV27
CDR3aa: CASSFPGQGGEQYF
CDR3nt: TGTGCCAGCAGTTTCCCCGGACAGGGCGGCGAGCAGTACTTC

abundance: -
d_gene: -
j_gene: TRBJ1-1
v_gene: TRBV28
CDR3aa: CATILGGTEAFF
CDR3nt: TGTGCCACTATTTTAGGGGGCACTGAAGCTTTCTTT

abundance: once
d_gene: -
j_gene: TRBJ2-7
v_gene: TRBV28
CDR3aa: CASTLTDRSYEQYF
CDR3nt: TGTGCCAGCACGCTAACGGACAGATCCTACGAGCAGTACTTC

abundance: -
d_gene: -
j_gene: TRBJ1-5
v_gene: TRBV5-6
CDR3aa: CASSQDSSNQPQHF
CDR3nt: TGTGCCAGCAGCCAGGACAGTAGCAATCAGCCCCAGCATTTT

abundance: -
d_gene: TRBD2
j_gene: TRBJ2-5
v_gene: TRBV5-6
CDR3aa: CASSPGGETQYF
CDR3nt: TGTGCCAGCAGCCCGGGGGGGGAGACCCAGTACTTC

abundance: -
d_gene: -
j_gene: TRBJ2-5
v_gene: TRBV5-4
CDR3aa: CASSHQETQYF
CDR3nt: TGTGCCAGCAGCCATCAGGAGACCCAGTACTTC

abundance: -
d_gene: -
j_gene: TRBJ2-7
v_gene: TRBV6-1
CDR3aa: CASILRLDFYEQYF
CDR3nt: TGTGCCAGCATACTTCGGCTAGATTTCTACGAGCAGTACTTC

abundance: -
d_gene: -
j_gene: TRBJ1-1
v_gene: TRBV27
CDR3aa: CASSMLTGNTEAFF
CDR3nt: TGTGCCAGCAGTATGCTAACAGGGAACACTGAAGCTTTCTTT

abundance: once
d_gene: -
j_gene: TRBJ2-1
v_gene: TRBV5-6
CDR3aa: CASSSGPAGGEQFF
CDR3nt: TGTGCCAGCAGCTCAGGACCAGCTGGAGGTGAGCAGTTCTTC

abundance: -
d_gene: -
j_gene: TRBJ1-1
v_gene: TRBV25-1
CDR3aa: CASRQTGVGGDTEAFF
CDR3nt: TGTGCCAGCAGGCAAACGGGAGTGGGGGGGGACACTGAAGCTTTCTTT

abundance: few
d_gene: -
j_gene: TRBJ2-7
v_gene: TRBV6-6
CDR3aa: CASRRGQIPSYEQYF
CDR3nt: TGTGCCAGCAGGCGGGGACAGATTCCCTCCTACGAGCAGTACTTC

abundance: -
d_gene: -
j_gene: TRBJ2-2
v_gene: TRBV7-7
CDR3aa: CASSSRNTGELFF
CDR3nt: TGTGCTAGCAGCTCCAGGAACACCGGGGAGCTGTTTTTT

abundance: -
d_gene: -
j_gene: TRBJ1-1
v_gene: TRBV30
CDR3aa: CAWKYSMNTEAFF
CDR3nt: TGTGCCTGGAAATACTCAATGAACACTGAAGCTTTCTTT

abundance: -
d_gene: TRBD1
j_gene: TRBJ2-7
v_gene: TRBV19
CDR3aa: CASSIETGYWEQYF
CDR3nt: TGTGCCAGTAGTATCGAGACAGGGTATTGGGAGCAGTACTTC

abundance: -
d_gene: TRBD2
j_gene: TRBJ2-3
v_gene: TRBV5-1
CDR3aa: CASSLDSGRDTDTQYF
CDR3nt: TGCGCCAGCAGCTTGGATTCAGGGAGGGACACAGATACGCAGTATTTT

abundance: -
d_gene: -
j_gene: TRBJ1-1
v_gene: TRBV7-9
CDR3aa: CASSLTTGDEAFF
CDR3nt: TGTGCCAGCAGCTTGACAACAGGAGATGAAGCTTTCTTT

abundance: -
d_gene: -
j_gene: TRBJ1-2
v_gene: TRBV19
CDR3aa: CASSISRDTFYGYTF
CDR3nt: TGTGCCAGTAGTATAAGCAGGGATACCTTCTATGGCTACACCTTC

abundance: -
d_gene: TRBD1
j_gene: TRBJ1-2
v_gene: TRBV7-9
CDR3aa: CASSPGGLYGYTF
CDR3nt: TGTGCCAGCAGCCCAGGGGGCCTCTATGGCTACACCTTC

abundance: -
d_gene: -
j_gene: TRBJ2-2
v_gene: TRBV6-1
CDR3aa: CASSGDGAGNFGELFF
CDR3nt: TGTGCCAGCAGTGGCGATGGCGCAGGCAACTTCGGGGAGCTGTTTTTT

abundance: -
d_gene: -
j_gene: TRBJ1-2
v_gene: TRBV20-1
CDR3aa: CSARRGNGYTF
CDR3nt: TGCAGTGCTAGACGGGGAAATGGCTACACCTTC

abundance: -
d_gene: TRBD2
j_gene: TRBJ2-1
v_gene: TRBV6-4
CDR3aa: CASSAGGYNEQFF
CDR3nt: TGTGCCAGCAGTGCGGGGGGCTACAATGAGCAGTTCTTC

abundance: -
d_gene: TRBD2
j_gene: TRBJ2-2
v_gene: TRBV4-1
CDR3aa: CASSQDGGAAGELFF
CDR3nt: TGCGCCAGCAGCCAAGACGGGGGGGCTGCCGGGGAGCTGTTTTTT

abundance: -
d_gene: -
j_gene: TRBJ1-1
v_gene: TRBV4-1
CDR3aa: CASSLGPRGNTEAFF
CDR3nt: TGCGCCAGCAGCCTCGGGCCCCGGGGGAACACTGAAGCTTTCTTT

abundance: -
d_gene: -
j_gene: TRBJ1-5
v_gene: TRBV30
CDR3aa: CAWSKGAAANQPQHF
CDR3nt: TGTGCCTGGAGCAAAGGGGCAGCCGCTAATCAGCCCCAGCATTTT

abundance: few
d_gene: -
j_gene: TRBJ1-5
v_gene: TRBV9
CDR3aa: CASSPSGTQIEPQHF
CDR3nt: TGTGCCAGCAGCCCATCCGGGACACAAATTGAGCCCCAGCATTTT

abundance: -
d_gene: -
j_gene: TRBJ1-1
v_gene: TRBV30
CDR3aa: CARTPSGYTEAFF
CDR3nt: TGTGCCCGGACCCCCAGCGGTTACACTGAAGCTTTCTTT

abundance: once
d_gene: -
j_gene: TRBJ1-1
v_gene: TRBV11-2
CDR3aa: CASSPGLGGGDTEAFF
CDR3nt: TGTGCCAGCAGCCCGGGGTTGGGGGGAGGGGACACTGAAGCTTTCTTT

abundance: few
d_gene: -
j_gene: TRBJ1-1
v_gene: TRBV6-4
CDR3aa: CASSDRGNTEAFF
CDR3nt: TGTGCCAGCAGTGACAGGGGGAACACTGAAGCTTTCTTT

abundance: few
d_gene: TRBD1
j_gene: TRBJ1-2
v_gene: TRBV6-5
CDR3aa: CASSYSTGLSYGYTF
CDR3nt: TGTGCCAGCAGTTACTCGACAGGGCTGAGCTATGGCTACACCTTC

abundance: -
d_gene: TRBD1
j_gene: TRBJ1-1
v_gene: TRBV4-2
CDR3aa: CASSQPGGNTEAFF
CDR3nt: TGTGCCAGCAGCCAACCAGGGGGCAACACTGAAGCTTTCTTT

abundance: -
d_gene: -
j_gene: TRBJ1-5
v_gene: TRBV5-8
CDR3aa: CASSFLNQPQHF
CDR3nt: TGTGCCAGCAGCTTTCTCAATCAGCCCCAGCATTTT

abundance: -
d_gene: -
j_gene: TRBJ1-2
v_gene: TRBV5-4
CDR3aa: CASSLGTDLLYGYTF
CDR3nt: TGTGCCAGCAGCTTGGGGACAGACCTCCTCTATGGCTACACCTTC

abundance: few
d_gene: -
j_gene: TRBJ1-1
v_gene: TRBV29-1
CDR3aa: CSVDGQTNTEAFF
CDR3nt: TGCAGCGTGGACGGACAGACGAACACTGAAGCTTTCTTT

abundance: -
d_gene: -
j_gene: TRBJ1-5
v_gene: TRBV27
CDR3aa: CASSLTVGQPQHF
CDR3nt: TGTGCCAGCAGTTTGACAGTTGGTCAGCCCCAGCATTTT